Presented here are 5 T cell receptor beta chains from one specimen sequenced in a study of blood T cell repertoires in COVID-19. Using immunoSEQ multiplex PCR, the repertoire was profiled, and TCRdb retains in-frame clones only, with some absent. This table holds around 430,000 clones, approximately 87% found once. The material sequenced was PBMCs or T cells enriched from blood (not recorded which). These TCRs come from a woman aged 45-60 years who had recovered from COVID-19.

The chain joins TRBV18 to TRBJ1-3, with D unclear. There are 15 residues in the CDR3. The V and J ends lost 3 bases and 6 bases respectively, with 15 bases between them. Germline CDR1 KGHSH, CDR2 LQKENI. The CDR3 sequence: CASSPDSRSVNTIYF. CDR3 nucleotides: TGTGCCAGCTCACCGGACTCCCGTAGTGTAAACACCATATATTTT.

This clone was found once. Here the CDR3 reads CASSSGLLTRHEKLFF. The CDR3 region has the DNA TGTGCCAGCAGCTCGGGACTCCTGACAAGACATGAAAAACTGTTTTTT. V is TRBV7-8 and J is TRBJ1-4; possibly TRBD1 for D (5 bases). Germline CDR1 SGHVS, CDR2 FQNEAQ. The V end was cut by 4 bases, the J end by 6 bases, with 18 bases between. The CDR3 loop spans 16 amino acids.

The rearrangement joins TRBV28 to TRBJ1-4; possible D gene TRBD1, 5 bases. Germline CDR1 and CDR2: MDHEN and SYDVKM. This CDR3 is built from 15 residues. Trimming stripped 8 bases from V and 7 bases from J, with 20 bases between. The CDR3 loop is CASSKGGAGSEKLFF. The CDR3 nucleotides read TGTGCCAGCTCTAAGGGAGGGGCTGGAAGTGAAAAACTGTTTTTT.

V gene TRBV18 combines with J gene TRBJ1-5; no firm D call. Between the trimmed V and J ends, which lost 3 bases and 3 bases, there was a span of 12 bases. CDR3 size: 15 residues. Germline lookup yields CDR1 KGHSH and CDR2 LQKENI. CDR3 sequence (DNA): TGTGCCAGCTCACCTGACTCTGACCTCAATCAGCCCCAGCATTTT. Protein: CASSPDSDLNQPQHF.

V gene TRBV19 combines with J gene TRBJ2-7; D possibly corresponds to TRBD1 (6 bases). Trimming took off 4 bases at V and 2 bases at J, with 18 bases between the two ends. Per germline, CDR1 LNHDA and CDR2 SQIVND (reference sequence). The CDR3 has 16 amino acids. CDR3 region: CASSRGSGAITYEQYF. The CDR3 bases are TGTGCCAGTAGTAGGGGTTCAGGGGCAATAACCTACGAGCAGTACTTC.